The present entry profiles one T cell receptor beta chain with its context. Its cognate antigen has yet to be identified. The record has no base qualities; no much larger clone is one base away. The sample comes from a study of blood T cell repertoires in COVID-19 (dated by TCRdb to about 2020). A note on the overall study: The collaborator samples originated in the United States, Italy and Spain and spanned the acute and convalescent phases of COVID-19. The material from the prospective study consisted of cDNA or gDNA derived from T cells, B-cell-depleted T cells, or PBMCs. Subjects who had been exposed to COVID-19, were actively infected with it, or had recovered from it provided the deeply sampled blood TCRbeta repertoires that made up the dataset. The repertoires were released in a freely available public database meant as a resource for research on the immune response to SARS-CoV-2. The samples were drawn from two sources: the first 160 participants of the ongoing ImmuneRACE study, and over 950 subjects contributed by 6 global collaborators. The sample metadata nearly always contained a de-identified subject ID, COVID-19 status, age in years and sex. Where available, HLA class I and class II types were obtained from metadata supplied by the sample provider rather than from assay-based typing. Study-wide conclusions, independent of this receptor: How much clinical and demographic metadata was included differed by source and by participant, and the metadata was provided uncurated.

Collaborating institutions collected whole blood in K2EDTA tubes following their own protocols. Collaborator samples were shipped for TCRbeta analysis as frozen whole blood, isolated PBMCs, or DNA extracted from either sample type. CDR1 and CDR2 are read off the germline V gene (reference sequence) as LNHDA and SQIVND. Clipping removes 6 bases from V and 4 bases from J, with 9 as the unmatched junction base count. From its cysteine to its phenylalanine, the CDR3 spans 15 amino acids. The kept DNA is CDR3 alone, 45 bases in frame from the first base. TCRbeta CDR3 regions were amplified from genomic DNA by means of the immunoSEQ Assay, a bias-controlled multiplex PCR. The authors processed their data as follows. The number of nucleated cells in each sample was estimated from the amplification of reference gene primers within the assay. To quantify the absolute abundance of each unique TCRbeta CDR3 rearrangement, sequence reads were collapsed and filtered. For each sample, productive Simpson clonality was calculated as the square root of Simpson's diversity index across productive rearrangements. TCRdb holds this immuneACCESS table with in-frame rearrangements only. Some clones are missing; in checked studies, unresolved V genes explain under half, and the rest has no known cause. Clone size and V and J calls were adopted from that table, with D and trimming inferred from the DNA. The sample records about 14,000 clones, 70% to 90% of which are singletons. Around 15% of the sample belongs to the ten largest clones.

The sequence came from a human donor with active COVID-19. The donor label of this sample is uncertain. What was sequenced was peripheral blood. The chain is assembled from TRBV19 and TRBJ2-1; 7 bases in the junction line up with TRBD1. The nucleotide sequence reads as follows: TGTGCCAGTAGCAGTCTAGGGACAGAATACAATGAGCAGTTCTTC. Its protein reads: CASSSLGTEYNEQFF.